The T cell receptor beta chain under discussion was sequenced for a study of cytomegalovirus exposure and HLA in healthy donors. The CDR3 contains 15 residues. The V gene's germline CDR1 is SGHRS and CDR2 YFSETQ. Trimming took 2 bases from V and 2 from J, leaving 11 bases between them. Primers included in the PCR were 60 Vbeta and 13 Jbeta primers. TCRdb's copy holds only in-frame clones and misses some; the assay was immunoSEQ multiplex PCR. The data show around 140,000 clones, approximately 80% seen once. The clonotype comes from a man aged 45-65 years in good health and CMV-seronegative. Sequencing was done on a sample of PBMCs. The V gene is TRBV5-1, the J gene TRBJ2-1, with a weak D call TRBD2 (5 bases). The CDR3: CASSLAEPTYNEQFF. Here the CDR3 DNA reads TGCGCCAGCAGCTTAGCGGAGCCGACCTACAATGAGCAGTTCTTC.